The rows below give T cell receptor beta chains drawn from one sample of a study of cytomegalovirus exposure and HLA in healthy donors. TCRdb's copy holds only in-frame clones and misses some; the assay was immunoSEQ multiplex PCR. The top ten hold approximately 16% of the sample, which has about 88,000 clones, approximately 71% seen once. Input material: PBMCs. All receptors derive from a woman in her late teens or twenties in good health and CMV-seropositive. Both conserved end residues are part of each CDR3. D genes are given only for firm matches. Clone size is given for some rows only: seen once, a few or many times, or a class if the clone is expanded.

V	size	J	D	CDR3	DNA
TRBV2	.	TRBJ2-5	TRBD1	CASSGDRQETQYF	TGTGCCAGCAGTGGGGACAGGCAAGAGACCCAGTACTTC
TRBV5-1	.	TRBJ2-2	TRBD2	CASCSGVTGELFF	TGCGCCAGCTGTAGCGGGGTCACCGGGGAGCTGTTTTTT
TRBV27	.	TRBJ1-1	.	CASSWTENTEAFF	TGTGCCAGCAGTTGGACAGAGAACACTGAAGCTTTCTTT
TRBV28	.	TRBJ2-1	.	CASSLTLNEQFF	TGTGCCAGCAGTCTAACCCTCAATGAGCAGTTCTTC
TRBV4-2	.	TRBJ1-1	.	CASSQLTAGRRNTEAFF	TGTGCCAGCAGCCAACTAACAGCAGGGCGTCGGAACACTGAAGCTTTCTTT
TRBV19	.	TRBJ1-4	.	CASSGQSNEKLFF	TGTGCCAGTAGTGGACAGTCTAATGAAAAACTGTTTTTT
TRBV29-1	.	TRBJ2-1	TRBD2	CSVASASGGYNEQFF	TGCAGCGTTGCTAGCGCTAGCGGGGGCTACAATGAGCAGTTCTTC
TRBV18	.	TRBJ2-2	TRBD1	CASSRQGPQNTGELFF	TGTGCCAGCTCCCGACAGGGCCCCCAGAACACCGGGGAGCTGTTTTTT
TRBV10-2	once	TRBJ2-7	.	CASSEQGNSYEQYF	TGCGCCAGCAGTGAACAGGGTAATTCTTACGAGCAGTACTTC
TRBV18	.	TRBJ2-7	.	CASSPRRRGGYEQYF	TGTGCCAGCTCACCAAGGCGGAGAGGGGGTTACGAGCAGTACTTC
TRBV6-5	.	TRBJ1-1	TRBD1	CASIQQGGTEAFF	TGTGCCAGCATCCAACAGGGGGGCACTGAAGCTTTCTTT
TRBV28	.	TRBJ1-2	.	CASSLDSNYGYTF	TGTGCCAGCAGCCTGGACAGTAACTATGGCTACACCTTC
TRBV4-3	few	TRBJ2-3	.	CASSPQGLAMDTDTQYF	TGCGCCAGCAGCCCGCAAGGGCTAGCGATGGACACAGATACGCAGTATTTT
TRBV7-9	once	TRBJ2-7	TRBD1	CASSLGGTAYYEQYF	TGTGCCAGCAGCTTAGGGGGGACAGCATATTACGAGCAGTACTTC
TRBV19	few	TRBJ2-5	.	CASSQGLLPRETQYF	TGTGCCAGTAGTCAGGGACTCCTCCCGAGGGAGACCCAGTACTTC